This T cell receptor beta chain was identified during a study of cytomegalovirus exposure and HLA in healthy donors. Only in-frame clones appear in the TCRdb table, and some are missing; sequencing was by immunoSEQ multiplex PCR. The sample has 150,000 to 200,000 clones, around 89% seen once. Sequenced input: PBMCs. The source is a man aged 18 to 30 in good health and CMV-seronegative.

DNA of the CDR3: TGTGCCAGCAGCTTGGCTCTAGCGGGATCTTCATACTACAATGAGCAGTTCTTC. Protein: CASSLALAGSSYYNEQFF. This chain links TRBV7-2 with TRBJ2-1; 9 nucleotides align to TRBD2. The CDR3 is 18 residues long. V shed 3 bases, J shed 3 bases, and the junction held 12 bases outside the gene matches. The germline V gene encodes CDR1 SGHTA and CDR2 FQGNSA. The variable domain in full, completed from reference TRBV7-2 and TRBJ2-1, reads GAGVSQSPSNKVTEKGKDVELRCDPISGHTALYWYRQSLGQGLEFLIYFQGNSAPDKSGLPSDRFSAERTGGSVSTLTIQRTQQEDSAVYLCASSLALAGSSYYNEQFFGPGTRLTVL.